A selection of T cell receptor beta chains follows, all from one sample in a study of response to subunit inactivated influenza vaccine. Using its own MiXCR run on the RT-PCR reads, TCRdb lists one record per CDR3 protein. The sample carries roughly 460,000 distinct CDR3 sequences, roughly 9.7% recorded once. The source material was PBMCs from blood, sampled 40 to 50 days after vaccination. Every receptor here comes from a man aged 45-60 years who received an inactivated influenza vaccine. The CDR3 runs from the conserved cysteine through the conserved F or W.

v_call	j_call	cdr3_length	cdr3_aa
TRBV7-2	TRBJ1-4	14	CASSIRATNEKLFF
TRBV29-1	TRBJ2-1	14	CSVETRRYYNEQFF
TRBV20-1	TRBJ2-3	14	CSATSGGRTDTQYF
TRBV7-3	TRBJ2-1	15	CASSLIAGANNEQFF
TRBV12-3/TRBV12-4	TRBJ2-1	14	CASSLGPRSYEQFF
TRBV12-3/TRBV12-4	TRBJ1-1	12	CASSFQSTEAFF
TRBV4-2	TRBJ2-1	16	CASSRNRGDSYNEQFF
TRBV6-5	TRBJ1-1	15	CASSYPGVMNTEAFF
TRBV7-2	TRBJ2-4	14	CASSLHSAQNIQYF
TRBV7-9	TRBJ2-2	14	CASSLPALVGELFF
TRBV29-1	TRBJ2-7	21	CSVLGQGPQRGGAVGRYEQYF
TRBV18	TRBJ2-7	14	CASSLPTLAYEQYF
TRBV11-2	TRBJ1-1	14	CASSLSAVNTEAFF
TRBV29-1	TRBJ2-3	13	CSAMTISADTQYF
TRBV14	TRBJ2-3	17	CASSQDWVSGNADTQYF
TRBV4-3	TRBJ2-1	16	CASSQDWNRGWDEQFF
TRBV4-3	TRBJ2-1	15	CASSQEGLAGARQFF
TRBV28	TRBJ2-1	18	CASSWQPFRGTNYNEQFF
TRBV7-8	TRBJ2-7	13	CASSPKGSYEQYF
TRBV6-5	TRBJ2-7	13	CASSLGTRTEQYF
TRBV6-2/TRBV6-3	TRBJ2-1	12	CASSYSRNEQFF
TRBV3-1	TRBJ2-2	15	CASRSGTGYTGELFF